The source of this T cell receptor (beta chain) is a study of a mutant IDH1 vaccine in newly diagnosed glioma. This sample's time point: week 11, during vaccination. The content of each vaccine dose was 300 ug of mutant IDH1 20-mer peptide, and topical imiquimod accompanied it. TCRdb's table, derived via immunoSEQ multiplex PCR, lists solely in-frame clones and lacks some. The profile shows over 55,000 clones, 75% to 90% of them singletons. This clone was counted a single time. Its target is not known. V lost 1 base and J lost 2; bases outside the gene matches: 11. CDR1 and CDR2 from the germline V gene are SGHAT and FQNNGV. The CDR3 extends over 18 amino acids.

The TCR sequence derives from a man in his forties or fifties with glioma. This chain uses TRBV11-2 with TRBJ2-7; TRBD1 matches at 10 bases. Here the sequenced sample was PBMCs, taken from a glioma patient whose treatment included an IDH1 peptide vaccine. CDR3 amino acids: CASSLGTGGFLPPYEQYF. DNA of the CDR3: TGTGCCAGCAGCTTAGGGACAGGGGGTTTTCTACCCCCCTACGAGCAGTACTTC.